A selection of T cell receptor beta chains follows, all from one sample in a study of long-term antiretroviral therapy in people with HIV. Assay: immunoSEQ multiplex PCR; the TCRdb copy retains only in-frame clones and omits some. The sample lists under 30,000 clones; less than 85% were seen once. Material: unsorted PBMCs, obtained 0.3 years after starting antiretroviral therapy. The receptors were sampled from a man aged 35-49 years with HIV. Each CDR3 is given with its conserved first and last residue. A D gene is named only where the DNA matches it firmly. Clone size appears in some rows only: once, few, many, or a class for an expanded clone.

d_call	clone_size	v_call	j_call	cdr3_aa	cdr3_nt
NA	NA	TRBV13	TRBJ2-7	CATTKSPGKEQYF	TGTGCCACAACAAAATCTCCGGGGAAGGAGCAGTACTTC
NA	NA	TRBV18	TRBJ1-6	CASSPLGPQVNSPLHF	TGTGCCAGCTCACCGTTGGGACCGCAGGTTAATTCACCCCTCCACTTT
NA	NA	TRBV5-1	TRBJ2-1	CASSFSFNEQFF	TGCGCCAGCAGCTTTAGTTTCAATGAGCAGTTCTTC
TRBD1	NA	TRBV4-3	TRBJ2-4	CASSPDRGRNIQYF	TGCGCCAGCAGCCCTGACAGGGGGCGAAACATTCAGTACTTC
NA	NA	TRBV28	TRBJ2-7	CASSLPGLGSAGEQYF	TGTGCCAGCAGTTTACCCGGCCTAGGTAGCGCCGGCGAGCAGTACTTC
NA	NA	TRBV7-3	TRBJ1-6	CASSPEGQVLLSSYNSPLHF	TGTGCCAGCAGTCCAGAGGGCCAAGTGTTGCTTAGCTCCTATAATTCACCCCTCCACTTT
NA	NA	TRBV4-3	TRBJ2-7	CASSQESDYSYEQYF	TGCGCCAGCAGCCAAGAGTCTGACTACTCCTACGAGCAGTACTTC
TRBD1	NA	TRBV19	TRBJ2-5	CASSSTGPQETQYF	TGTGCCAGTAGCTCGACAGGGCCCCAAGAGACCCAGTACTTC
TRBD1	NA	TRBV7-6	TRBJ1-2	CASSKGQGGGYTF	TGTGCCAGCAGCAAGGGACAGGGGGGTGGCTACACCTTC
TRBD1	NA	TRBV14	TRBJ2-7	CARGQGAAEQYF	TGTGCCAGGGGACAGGGGGCGGCCGAGCAGTACTTC
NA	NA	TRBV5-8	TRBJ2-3	CASSLSGIKGDTQYF	TGTGCCAGCAGCTTATCCGGGATCAAGGGAGATACGCAGTATTTT
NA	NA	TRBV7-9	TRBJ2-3	CVHRGTSTDTQYF	TGTGTCCACCGGGGGACTAGCACAGATACGCAGTATTTT
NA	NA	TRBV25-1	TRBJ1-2	CASRLGGYGYTF	TGTGCCAGCAGATTGGGGGGCTATGGCTACACCTTC
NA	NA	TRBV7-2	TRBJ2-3	CASSPGTSTSDTQYF	TGTGCCAGCAGCCCCGGGACTTCGACGTCAGATACGCAGTATTTT
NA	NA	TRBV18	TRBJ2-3	CASSPLRGTGTDTQYF	TGTGCCAGCTCACCTCTCAGGGGAACGGGCACAGATACGCAGTATTTT
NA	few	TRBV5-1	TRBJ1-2	CASSLGAGFVPNYGYTF	TGCGCCAGCAGCTTGGGAGCAGGGTTCGTTCCTAACTATGGCTACACCTTC
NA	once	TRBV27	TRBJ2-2	CASSPWGVTGELFF	TGTGCCAGCAGTCCCTGGGGGGTCACCGGGGAGCTGTTTTTT
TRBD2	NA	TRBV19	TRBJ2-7	CASSLKGLAGPLREQYF	TGTGCCAGTAGCCTAAAGGGACTAGCGGGCCCCCTTCGCGAGCAGTACTTC
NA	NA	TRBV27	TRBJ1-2	CASSLSNGGNYGYTF	TGTGCCAGCAGTTTATCCAATGGGGGTAACTATGGCTACACCTTC
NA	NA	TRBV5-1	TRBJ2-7	CASRPEDFSYEQYF	TGCGCCAGCAGACCAGAGGATTTCTCCTACGAGCAGTACTTC
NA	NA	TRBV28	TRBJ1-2	CASSPPGHLQGYTF	TGTGCCAGCAGCCCCCCGGGACACCTTCAGGGCTACACCTTC
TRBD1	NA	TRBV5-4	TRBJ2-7	CASSGRDRANEQYF	TGTGCCAGCAGCGGCCGGGACAGGGCAAACGAGCAGTACTTC
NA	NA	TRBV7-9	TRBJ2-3	CASSLRTGRDTGTQYF	TGTGCCAGCAGCTTAAGGACAGGGAGGGACACAGGTACGCAGTATTTT
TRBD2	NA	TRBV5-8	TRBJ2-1	CASSIGLAGGISSYNEQFF	TGTGCCAGCAGCATCGGACTAGCGGGGGGGATTAGCTCCTACAATGAGCAGTTCTTC
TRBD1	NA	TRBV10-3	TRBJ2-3	CAISSGQGAKDTQYF	TGTGCCATCAGTTCAGGACAGGGGGCGAAAGATACGCAGTATTTT
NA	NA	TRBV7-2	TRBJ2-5	CASSLAGPGETQYF	TGTGCCAGCAGCTTGGCGGGACCGGGGGAGACCCAGTACTTC
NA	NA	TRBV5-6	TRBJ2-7	CASSFSRPDEQYF	TGTGCCAGCAGCTTCAGCAGGCCCGACGAGCAGTACTTC
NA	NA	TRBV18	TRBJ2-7	CASSPRYGEGVYEQYF	TGTGCCAGCTCACCACGGTACGGGGAAGGTGTCTACGAGCAGTACTTC
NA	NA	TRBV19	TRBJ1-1	CASRERAKNTEAFF	TGTGCCAGTAGAGAGCGGGCCAAGAACACTGAAGCTTTCTTT
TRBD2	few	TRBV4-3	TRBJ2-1	CASSHGTSGINEQFF	TGCGCCAGCAGCCATGGGACTAGCGGGATCAATGAGCAGTTCTTC
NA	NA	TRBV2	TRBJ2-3	CASGTGLFTDTQYF	TGTGCCAGCGGAACGGGACTGTTCACAGATACGCAGTATTTT
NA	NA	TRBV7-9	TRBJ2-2	CASSLAGGDTGELFF	TGTGCCAGCAGCTTAGCGGGGGGAGACACCGGGGAGCTGTTTTTT
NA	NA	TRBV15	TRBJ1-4	CATSRAFRGEGEKLFF	TGTGCCACCAGCAGAGCCTTCAGGGGAGAAGGTGAAAAACTGTTTTTT
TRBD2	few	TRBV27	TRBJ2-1	CASSGTRVYNEQFF	TGTGCCAGCAGTGGGACTAGGGTTTACAATGAGCAGTTCTTC
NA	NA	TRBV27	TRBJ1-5	CASSLVRDNQPQHF	TGTGCCAGCAGTTTAGTTAGGGACAATCAGCCCCAGCATTTT
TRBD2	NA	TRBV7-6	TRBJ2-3	CASSLAAGGGSDTQYF	TGTGCCAGCAGCTTAGCGGCTGGGGGGGGTTCAGATACGCAGTATTTT
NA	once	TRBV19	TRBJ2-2	CASSIAGVAGELFF	TGTGCCAGTAGTATCGCAGGGGTGGCCGGGGAGCTGTTTTTT
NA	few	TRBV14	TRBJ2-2	CASSQGVGWNTGELFF	TGTGCCAGCAGCCAAGGTGTCGGGTGGAACACCGGGGAGCTGTTTTTT
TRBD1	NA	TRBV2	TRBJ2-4	CASSTGGAKNIQYF	TGTGCCAGCAGTACAGGGGGAGCCAAAAACATTCAGTACTTC
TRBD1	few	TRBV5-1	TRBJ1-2	CASTLGTGPFYGYTF	TGCGCCAGCACCCTGGGGACAGGTCCCTTTTATGGCTACACCTTC
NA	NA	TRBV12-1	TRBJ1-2	CASSSPTEMDYGYTF	TGTGCCAGCAGCTCCCCCACAGAAATGGACTATGGCTACACCTTC
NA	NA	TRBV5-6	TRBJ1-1	CASRAGLGGTEAFF	TGTGCCAGCAGGGCGGGCCTTGGGGGGACTGAAGCTTTCTTT
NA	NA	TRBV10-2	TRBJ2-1	CASSETGGYNEQFF	TGCGCCAGCAGTGAGACTGGGGGATACAATGAGCAGTTCTTC
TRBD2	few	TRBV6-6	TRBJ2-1	CASIIGTSGSYEQFF	TGTGCCAGCATCATCGGGACTAGCGGGAGTTATGAGCAGTTCTTC
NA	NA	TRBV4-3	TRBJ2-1	CASSQDRINEQFF	TGCGCCAGCAGCCAAGATCGTATCAATGAGCAGTTCTTC
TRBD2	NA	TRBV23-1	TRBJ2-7	CASSGTTSGRAYEQYF	TGCGCCAGCAGTGGGACGACTAGCGGGAGAGCCTACGAGCAGTACTTC
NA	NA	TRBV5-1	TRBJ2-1	CASKSGTYNEQFF	TGCGCCAGCAAATCCGGGACCTACAATGAGCAGTTCTTC
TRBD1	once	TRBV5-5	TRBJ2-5	CASSSRTGEETQYF	TGTGCCAGCAGCTCCCGGACAGGGGAAGAGACCCAGTACTTC